These 27 T cell receptor beta chains came from one sample sequenced in a study of cytomegalovirus exposure and HLA in healthy donors. Both 60 Vbeta primers and 13 Jbeta primers went into the PCR. Only in-frame clones appear in the TCRdb table, and some are missing; sequencing was by immunoSEQ multiplex PCR. The sample has some 220,000 clones; 82% are singletons. Material: PBMCs. Source of these receptors: a woman in her forties in good health and CMV-seronegative.

In this sample, this clone turned up many times. This CDR3 is CASSPTGGANVLTF. The CDR3 DNA reads TGTGCCAGTAGCCCTACGGGAGGGGCCAACGTCCTGACTTTC. The chain employs TRBV19 and TRBJ2-6, with a possible D match to TRBD2 (5 bases). V lost 6 bases and J 4 bases, leaving 10 bases between the germline ends. Germline CDR1 and CDR2: LNHDA and SQIVND (reference sequence). The CDR3 consists of 14 residues.

The chain combines TRBV27 with TRBJ1-2; TRBD1 matches 10 bases. Germline CDR1 MNHEY, CDR2 SMNVEV (reference sequence). V trimming: 5 bases; J trimming: 7 bases; junction bases outside the gene matches: 16. CDR3 length: 17 residues. CDR3 region: CASSLQIGQGETRGYTF. The CDR3 DNA reads TGTGCCAGCAGTCTACAAATTGGACAGGGGGAGACTCGTGGCTACACCTTC.

The CDR3 nucleotides are TGCGCCAGCAGCTGGGGGCGGGACAGGGTGCCCGAACGGGGCTACACCTTC. It encodes CASSWGRDRVPERGYTF. This chain uses TRBV5-1 with TRBJ1-2, with TRBD1 identical over 9 bases. CDR1 SGHRS and CDR2 YFSETQ come from the germline V gene. The CDR3 sequence is 17 residues long. Trimming at V came to 3 bases and at J to 8 bases, leaving 17 bases not matched to a gene.

This sequence joins TRBV27 and TRBJ2-1; 8 nucleotides align to TRBD2. Per the germline V gene, CDR1 is MNHEY and CDR2 is SMNVEV (reference sequence). CDR3 size: 14 residues. Unmatched junction bases numbered 3, after V lost 6 bases and J lost 2 bases. CDR3 amino acids: CASSRGGAYNEQFF. CDR3 nucleotide sequence: TGTGCCAGCAGCCGGGGGGGCGCCTACAATGAGCAGTTCTTC.

The gene calls are TRBV5-1 and TRBJ2-5; maybe TRBD1 (5 bases). The CDR3 extends over 17 amino acids. CDR1 SGHRS and CDR2 YFSETQ come from the germline V gene. The V end was cut by 0 bases, the J end by 2 bases, with 17 bases between. Here the CDR3 DNA reads TGCGCCAGCAGCTTGGGACCCGGAACAGGAAATCAAGAGACCCAGTACTTC. This gives the protein CASSLGPGTGNQETQYF.

The rearrangement uses TRBV21-1 and TRBJ2-3; the table's TRBD2 call for D was not verified on the DNA. TRBV21-1 is reported as a pseudogene. The CDR3 is 13 residues long. CDR3 loop: CANCLTVTDTQYF. Written as DNA, the CDR3 is TGTGCCAACTGCCTAACCGTCACAGATACGCAGTATTTT.

The chain uses TRBV5-4 and TRBJ1-3; 7 positions agree with TRBD1. V gave up 4 bases and J gave up 2 bases; unmatched junction bases: 3. Germline CDR1 SGHNT, CDR2 YYREEE (reference sequence). The length of the CDR3 is 14 residues. The CDR3 region is CASSGDRAGNTIYF. CDR3 in DNA: TGTGCCAGCAGCGGTGACAGGGCTGGAAACACCATATATTTT.

The chain joins TRBV4-3 to TRBJ1-1; 8 bases fit TRBD1. V shed 0 bases, J shed 2 bases, and the junction held 11 bases outside the gene matches. Germline V gene lookup returns CDR1 LGHNA and CDR2 YSLEER. The CDR3 extends over 18 amino acids. The CDR3 sequence: CASSQEMPGGYRNTEAFF. The CDR3 nucleotides read TGCGCCAGCAGCCAAGAAATGCCAGGGGGCTATCGTAACACTGAAGCTTTCTTT.

This sequence joins TRBV11-2 and TRBJ1-1; the D gene is possibly TRBD1 (6 bases). Germline V gives CDR1 SGHAT, CDR2 FQNNGV. The CDR3 covers 14 residues. Trimming shortened V by 4 bases and J by 4 bases, and 13 bases separated the two germline ends. CDR3 region: CASSSYGQRTEAFF. In DNA form, the CDR3 reads TGTGCCAGCAGCTCCTATGGACAGCGCACTGAAGCTTTCTTT.

The genes are TRBV28 and TRBJ2-5; 7 bases are shared with TRBD2. Trimming at V came to 6 bases and at J to 4 bases, leaving 5 bases not matched to a gene. This CDR3 has 13 residues. The germline gives CDR1 MDHEN, CDR2 SYDVKM. In DNA form, the CDR3 reads TGTGCCAGCAGCCTGGGGAGGGCAGAGACCCAGTACTTC. It yields the protein CASSLGRAETQYF.

The V and J genes are TRBV30 and TRBJ2-1; D may be TRBD1 (6 bases). Per germline, CDR1 GTSNPN and CDR2 SVGIG (reference sequence). The CDR3 loop spans 13 amino acids. V lost 7 bases and J 6 bases, leaving 16 bases between the germline ends. The CDR3 DNA reads as TGTGCCTCATCAGGGGCGAGGGGCAATGAGCAGTTCTTC. It is translated as CASSGARGNEQFF. Using reference TRBV30 and TRBJ2-1 for the parts outside the CDR3, the full variable domain is SQTIHQWPATLVQPVGSPLSLECTVEGTSNPNLYWYRQAAGRGLQLLFYSVGIGQISSEVPQNLSASRPQDRQFILSSKKLLLSDSGFYLCASSGARGNEQFFGPGTRLTVL.

The rearrangement uses TRBV5-1 and TRBJ2-2; 7 bases are shared with TRBD2. CDR3 length: 16 amino acids. V shed 4 bases, J shed 5 bases, and the junction held 11 bases outside the gene matches. Germline V lookup: CDR1 SGHRS, CDR2 YFSETQ. CDR3 bases: TGCGCCAGCAGCCCAGCTGCCGGGGGGTTTACCGGGGAGCTGTTTTTT. Translating gives CASSPAAGGFTGELFF. The complete variable domain, with remaining parts taken from reference TRBV5-1 and TRBJ2-2, reads KAGVTQTPRYLIKTRGQQVTLSCSPISGHRSVSWYQQTPGQGLQFLFEYFSETQRNKGNFPGRFSGRQFSNSRSEMNVSTLELGDSALYLCASSPAAGGFTGELFFGEGSRLTVL.

V gene TRBV5-4 combines with J gene TRBJ2-1; 7 bases map to TRBD1. The CDR3 has 14 residues. J was trimmed by 9 bases and V by 4 bases; bases with no gene match: 10. Germline V lookup: CDR1 SGHNT, CDR2 YYREEE (reference sequence). DNA for the CDR3: TGTGCCAGCAGCCAACAGGGGAAAAAGGGTGAGCAGTTCTTC. Translation gives CASSQQGKKGEQFF.

This chain uses TRBV6-1 with TRBJ2-1; D uncertain. V was cut by 4 bases and J by 5 bases, with 6 bases left in between. Per the germline V gene, CDR1 is MNHNS and CDR2 is SASEGT. This CDR3 has 12 amino acids. The CDR3 region is CASSGSDNEQFF. The CDR3 DNA follows: TGTGCCAGCAGTGGGTCAGACAATGAGCAGTTCTTC.

The chain combines TRBV14 with TRBJ2-4, with TRBD1 as a possible D gene (5 bases). V lost 3 bases to trimming and J lost 7 bases, with 10 bases between them. The CDR3 runs to 13 residues. Germline V gene data show CDR1 as SGHDN and CDR2 as FVKESK. The CDR3 DNA reads TGTGCCAGCAGCCAGACAGTTTTGAACATTCAGTACTTC. Its translation is CASSQTVLNIQYF.

The chain uses TRBV19 and TRBJ2-1, with TRBD2 matching 12 bases. The CDR3 loop spans 16 amino acids. J lost 4 bases, V lost 5 bases, and 6 bases had no gene match. Germline V gives CDR1 LNHDA, CDR2 SQIVND (reference sequence). CDR3 nucleotides: TGTGCCAGTAGTGATAACCTAGCGGGGGGGTACAATGAGCAGTTCTTC. Protein product: CASSDNLAGGYNEQFF.

This chain joins TRBV12-5 and TRBJ2-5; 12 nucleotides agree with TRBD1. TRBJ2-7 matches the DNA end more closely, so the J call is doubtful. The CDR3 extends over 14 amino acids. Per germline, CDR1 LGHNT and CDR2 FRNRAP. The CDR3 loop is CASGRGQGADEQYF. The CDR3 DNA reads as TGTGCTAGTGGTAGGGGACAGGGGGCGGACGAGCAGTACTTC.

This rearrangement joins TRBV7-9 to TRBJ2-2; 13 bases are a match to TRBD2. Germline lookup yields CDR1 SEHNR and CDR2 FQNEAQ (reference sequence). The CDR3 runs to 16 residues. Trimming cost V 3 bases and J 7 bases; bases outside gene matches: 5. DNA of the CDR3: TGTGCCAGCAGCTTTTGGACTAGCGGGGGTTTCGGGGAGCTGTTTTTT. Translating gives CASSFWTSGGFGELFF.

The rearrangement links TRBV29-1 to TRBJ2-7, with TRBD1 identical over 9 bases. With 6 bases clipped from V and 3 bases from J, the junction kept 6 bases outside the gene matches. The CDR3 contains 13 residues. The germline V gene has CDR1 SQVTM and CDR2 ANQGSEA. The CDR3 reads CSVDPGQGYEQYF. The DNA for the CDR3 is TGCAGCGTCGACCCGGGACAGGGCTACGAGCAGTACTTC.

The chain recombines TRBV6-1 with TRBJ1-1; no clear D gene. Germline V gives CDR1 MNHNS, CDR2 SASEGT. The CDR3 consists of 14 residues. V was trimmed by 1 base and J by 10 bases, leaving 16 bases between them. The CDR3 DNA is TGTGCCAGCAGTGAAGAACCCCAGACTTCATCAGCTTTCTTT. As protein: CASSEEPQTSSAFF.

The rearrangement joins TRBV11-2 to TRBJ2-7; a weak D match, TRBD1 (6 bases). V was trimmed by 0 bases and J by 5 bases, leaving 8 bases between them. CDR1 SGHAT and CDR2 FQNNGV come from the germline V gene. This CDR3 region has 13 residues. Here the CDR3 reads CASSLEHRDEQYF. The CDR3 nucleotides read TGTGCCAGCAGCTTAGAGCACAGGGACGAGCAGTACTTC.

This chain connects TRBV9 to TRBJ2-3; TRBD1 is a possible D gene (6 bases). From germline, CDR1 is SGDLS and CDR2 YYNGEE. V was pared by 0 bases and J by 5 bases, with 13 bases between. CDR3 length: 15 residues. CDR3 nucleotide sequence: TGTGCCAGCAGCGTAGCGGGACAATATGAAGATACGCAGTATTTT. Its translation is CASSVAGQYEDTQYF.

This clone was observed a few times. The rearrangement links TRBV2 to TRBJ1-4; D gene uncertain. This CDR3 is 14 amino acids long. Trimming stripped 8 bases from V and 5 bases from J, with 15 bases between. Per germline, CDR1 SNHLY and CDR2 FYNNEI. The CDR3 loop reads CASGSGLQNEKLFF. The CDR3 DNA follows: TGTGCCAGCGGCTCAGGTCTCCAGAATGAAAAACTGTTTTTT. The variable domain in full, completed from reference TRBV2 and TRBJ1-4, reads EPEVTQTPSHQVTQMGQEVILRCVPISNHLYFYWYRQILGQKVEFLVSFYNNEISEKSEIFDDQFSVERPDGSNFTLKIRSTKLEDSAMYFCASGSGLQNEKLFFGSGTQLSVL.

V is TRBV5-1 and J is TRBJ1-1; the match to TRBD1 covers 8 bases. The ends lost 3 bases at V and 0 bases at J; junction bases unmatched: 4. The CDR3 runs to 15 residues. Germline V CDR1 and CDR2: SGHRS, YFSETQ. In nucleotides, the CDR3 is TGCGCCAGCAGCTCCGGACAGGGAATGAACACTGAAGCTTTCTTT. Its protein product is CASSSGQGMNTEAFF.

Points on this clone: At the DNA level, this CDR3 is encoded by other sequences in the same sample as well. The rearrangement uses TRBV14 and TRBJ2-7; D not resolved. Trimming removed 4 bases from V and 3 bases from J, with 10 bases in between. The CDR3 is 13 amino acids. Germline values: CDR1 SGHDN, CDR2 FVKESK. The CDR3 DNA is TGTGCCAGCAGCCCGAGTGGTAGCTACGAGCAGTACTTC. Protein: CASSPSGSYEQYF. Full variable domain (missing parts from reference TRBV14 and TRBJ2-7): EAGVTQFPSHSVIEKGQTVTLRCDPISGHDNLYWYRRVMGKEIKFLLHFVKESKQDESGMPNNRFLAERTGGTYSTLKVQPAELEDSGVYFCASSPSGSYEQYFGPGTRLTVT.

The rearrangement uses TRBV2 and TRBJ2-3; 12 positions agree with TRBD2. Losses at the gene ends were 5 bases for V and 2 bases for J; bases not matched to a gene: 5. The CDR3 loop spans 16 amino acids. Germline assignment: CDR1 SNHLY and CDR2 FYNNEI. The chain's CDR3 is CASSLLAGGVTDTQYF. The CDR3 DNA follows: TGTGCCAGCAGTCTACTAGCGGGGGGAGTCACAGATACGCAGTATTTT.

The V and J genes are TRBV4-1 and TRBJ1-4; TRBD1 matches 7 bases. The germline V gene has CDR1 MGHRA and CDR2 YSYEKL. The trim removed 0 bases at V and 6 bases at J, leaving 10 bases unmatched. This CDR3 spans 17 amino acids. The CDR3 spells CASSQDMIVRGHEKLFF. DNA for the CDR3: TGCGCCAGCAGCCAAGATATGATTGTGAGGGGGCATGAAAAACTGTTTTTT.